This TCR beta chain was recovered during a study of human T cells and chemical hapten exposure (dated by TCRdb to 2020 to 2023). Looking at the study overall: Libraries were pooled for sequencing, and variation in per-sample TCR yields was attributed mainly to small differences in library volumes within the pool. Peripheral blood TCR repertoire changes were tracked in vivo in alopecia patients during primary and secondary sensitization to the hapten diphenylcyclopropenone (DPC). From each blood RNA sample, both TCR alpha and TCR beta chains were sequenced. What the study reported, not specific to this receptor: No change with DPC sensitization was found in the number of TCRs above 1 in 1000 frequency, and no evidence of global repertoire structure alterations was found. After repeated subsampling, changes were observed in the strength of the expansion versus patch-test correlation and in the threshold at which the correlation became significant.

Total RNA was extracted from unfractionated whole blood that had been collected in Tempus Blood RNA tubes. Roughly five healthy volunteers were used as TCR sequencing controls and were bled at day 0, 2 weeks and 6 weeks. The library was prepared using 5' RACE. The instrument given in TCRdb is Illumina MiSeq. Library preparation attached unique molecular identifiers to individual cDNA molecules for quantitative, reproducible TCR counting. The paper's processing steps were these. Samples had a median of roughly 87,000 TCRs, with a range from about 23,224 to 750,000. The Decombinator software suite was used to annotate the V, J and CDR3 of the TCR reads. For the PS versus PT1 abundance plots, all samples were subsampled to the same number of TCRs (28,000). TCRs were defined as expanded if absent before sensitization and observed at least eight times at the 2-week time point. In TCRdb, the public reads were trimmed at Q25 with fastp and aligned with MiXCR, with productive beta chains retained. Each entry merges the rows of one CDR3 protein and shows their most common DNA and genes. What appears here as the V and J calls and clone size reflects TCRdb's work, not the paper's. The sample records approximately 81,000 distinct CDR3 sequences, under 10% of which are singletons. The ten largest clonotypes hold approximately 2.1% of the sample.

The sample holds many counts of this clonotype. Which antigen it targets is not known. No much larger clone exists at a distance of one base, and base qualities are not known. From V the trimming removes 6 bases and from J it removes 1 base, while the gene matches leave 9 bases of the junction unaccounted for. Inclusive of the bounding cysteine and phenylalanine, the CDR3 is 17 residues long. The read is trimmed to its CDR3 DNA, 51 bases read in frame from base 1. The germline V gene sets CDR1 to MNHEY and CDR2 to SVGEGT. The TCR comes from a male donor in good health. The V and J segments used are TRBV6-2 or TRBV6-3 and TRBJ2-1; TRBD2 matches 10 bases in the middle. The nucleotides read TGTGCCAGCAGACTCCCGTTAGCGGGGGGTTCCTACAATGAGCAGTTCTTC. The encoded protein is CASRLPLAGGSYNEQFF.